The clone carrying this T cell receptor (beta chain) was recorded a few times. Primed by a sample-barcoded 5' primer and a J-beta primer mix, a second PCR proceeded for roughly 7 to 12 cycles. Each sample provided no less than 2.5 million CDR3-containing paired-end reads. TCRdb analysed the 5' RACE reads with MiXCR anew, one entry per CDR3 protein. The sample lists about 1.7 million distinct CDR3 sequences, roughly 27% occurring once. There are 14 residues in the CDR3. Trimming pared 1 base from V and 4 bases from J, leaving 9 bases between. Per the germline V gene, CDR1 is SGHDN and CDR2 is FVKESK. The source of the sample is a study of blood T cells in healthy people across ages. The overall study: About one barcoded beta molecule per two T cells was captured by template switching.

The receptor was isolated from a woman in her 30s in good health. V usage is TRBV14 and J usage is TRBJ2-3, with a weak D call TRBD1 (6 bases). The sample comprised blood. The CDR3 reads CASSQVTGPDTQYF. The CDR3, as DNA: TGTGCCAGCAGCCAAGTTACAGGGCCAGATACGCAGTATTTT.